Listed below are T cell receptor beta chains from one sample, sequenced in a study of blood T cells in healthy people across ages. TCRdb ran MiXCR on the 5' RACE reads and lists one entry per CDR3 protein. The table records 1.5 million to 2 million distinct CDR3 sequences, about 30% of them present only once. The sample was blood. These receptors came from a woman under 40 in good health. The CDR3 runs from the conserved cysteine through the conserved F or W. Fields, in order: CDR3 protein, CDR3 DNA, clone size, V gene, D gene, J gene. The D gene is left open where the match is weak. The size of a clone is reported for some rows only, either as once, few or many, or as a class for expanded clones.

CDR3 protein: CASSPRRVETQYF
CDR3 DNA: TGCGCCAGCAGCCCTCGTCGGGTCGAGACCCAGTACTTC
clone size: many
V gene: TRBV5-1
D gene: -
J gene: TRBJ2-5

CDR3 protein: CASSSGVELFF
CDR3 DNA: TGTGCCAGCAGCAGTGGTGTGGAGCTGTTTTTT
clone size: -
V gene: TRBV12-3/TRBV12-4
D gene: -
J gene: TRBJ2-2

CDR3 protein: CASSLGPGQTNEQYF
CDR3 DNA: TGTGCCAGCAGCTTAGGCCCGGGACAGACCAACGAGCAGTACTTC
clone size: -
V gene: TRBV7-2
D gene: TRBD1
J gene: TRBJ2-7

CDR3 protein: CASSFRGRSNSPLHF
CDR3 DNA: TGTGCCAGCAGTTTTCGTGGACGGAGTAATTCACCCCTCCACTTT
clone size: few
V gene: TRBV27
D gene: -
J gene: TRBJ1-6

CDR3 protein: CSVVTVGRGTDTQYF
CDR3 DNA: TGCAGCGTTGTAACGGTGGGGAGAGGCACAGATACGCAGTATTTT
clone size: -
V gene: TRBV29-1
D gene: -
J gene: TRBJ2-3

CDR3 protein: CASNPSPGGGYTF
CDR3 DNA: TGTGCCAGCAATCCTTCCCCGGGTGGCGGCTACACCTTC
clone size: few
V gene: TRBV12-3/TRBV12-4
D gene: -
J gene: TRBJ1-2

CDR3 protein: CASSFPRGQVYYGYTF
CDR3 DNA: TGTGCCAGCAGTTTCCCCCGGGGACAGGTTTACTATGGCTACACCTTC
clone size: -
V gene: TRBV12-3/TRBV12-4
D gene: TRBD1
J gene: TRBJ1-2

CDR3 protein: CSARGQGGVSPYGYTF
CDR3 DNA: TGCAGTGCTAGAGGCCAAGGCGGCGTTAGCCCCTATGGCTACACCTTC
clone size: many
V gene: TRBV20-1
D gene: -
J gene: TRBJ1-2

CDR3 protein: CAIRSGLATDTQYF
CDR3 DNA: TGTGCCATCAGGTCGGGACTAGCAACAGATACGCAGTATTTT
clone size: many
V gene: TRBV10-3
D gene: TRBD2
J gene: TRBJ2-3

CDR3 protein: CVSSWGQDVPETQYF
CDR3 DNA: TGCGTCAGCAGCTGGGGACAGGACGTTCCGGAGACCCAGTACTTC
clone size: few
V gene: TRBV5-1
D gene: TRBD1
J gene: TRBJ2-5

CDR3 protein: CASSQPERNHPVNEQFF
CDR3 DNA: TGCGCCAGCAGCCAGCCTGAGCGGAACCACCCTGTCAATGAGCAGTTCTTC
clone size: -
V gene: TRBV4-1
D gene: -
J gene: TRBJ2-1

CDR3 protein: CATSSLTGQGSYEQYF
CDR3 DNA: TGTGCCACCAGCAGTTTAACGGGACAGGGATCCTACGAGCAGTACTTC
clone size: few
V gene: TRBV15
D gene: TRBD1
J gene: TRBJ2-7

CDR3 protein: CSARPNYNGQFF
CDR3 DNA: TGCAGTGCTAGACCTAATTACAATGGGCAGTTCTTC
clone size: -
V gene: TRBV20-1
D gene: -
J gene: TRBJ2-1

CDR3 protein: CASSLIGTSSYEQYF
CDR3 DNA: TGTGCCAGCAGCTTAATTGGGACTAGTAGCTACGAGCAGTACTTC
clone size: few
V gene: TRBV7-9
D gene: TRBD2
J gene: TRBJ2-7

CDR3 protein: CASSGGGDSSYEQYF
CDR3 DNA: TGTGCCAGCAGCGGGGGGGGAGATAGCTCCTACGAGCAGTACTTC
clone size: few
V gene: TRBV28
D gene: TRBD2
J gene: TRBJ2-7

CDR3 protein: CSAFSLNTEAFF
CDR3 DNA: TGCAGCGCCTTCAGTCTGAACACTGAAGCTTTCTTT
clone size: -
V gene: TRBV29-1
D gene: -
J gene: TRBJ1-1

CDR3 protein: CASGSGGASNEQFF
CDR3 DNA: TGCGCCAGCGGAAGCGGGGGGGCCAGCAATGAGCAGTTCTTC
clone size: few
V gene: TRBV5-1
D gene: TRBD2
J gene: TRBJ2-1

CDR3 protein: CASSPLGGQAGLETQYF
CDR3 DNA: TGTGCCAGCAGCCCACTAGGGGGACAAGCGGGCTTGGAGACCCAGTACTTC
clone size: once
V gene: TRBV7-6
D gene: -
J gene: TRBJ2-5

CDR3 protein: CASSPRQVREKLFF
CDR3 DNA: TGTGCCAGCAGCCCCCGACAGGTTCGGGAAAAACTGTTTTTT
clone size: -
V gene: TRBV28
D gene: -
J gene: TRBJ1-4

CDR3 protein: CASGQARPYGYTF
CDR3 DNA: TGTGCCAGCGGCCAAGCCCGGCCCTATGGCTACACCTTC
clone size: few
V gene: TRBV28
D gene: -
J gene: TRBJ1-2

CDR3 protein: CASSLTSKKEKLFF
CDR3 DNA: TGTGCCAGCAGCTTAACATCAAAAAAGGAAAAACTGTTTTTT
clone size: -
V gene: TRBV7-9
D gene: -
J gene: TRBJ1-4

CDR3 protein: CAGSFAGFEQYF
CDR3 DNA: TGCGCCGGCAGCTTTGCCGGTTTTGAGCAGTACTTC
clone size: -
V gene: TRBV5-1
D gene: -
J gene: TRBJ2-4